This paragraph reports one TCR beta chain. This entry comes from a study of blood T cell repertoires in COVID-19. At the level of the study: Whether acute or convalescent, the COVID-19 samples came from the United States, Italy and Spain. T cells, B-cell-depleted T cells, or PBMCs provided the cDNA or gDNA that served as material.

Produced via immunoSEQ multiplex PCR; TCRdb's table is partial and in-frame only. The table includes 55,000 to 70,000 clones, about 91% detected once. The CDR3 covers 14 residues. Germline V gene sequence: CDR1 SGHAT, CDR2 FQNNGV. V was shortened by 3 bases and J by 2 bases, with 10 bases between the two germline ends. The sample comprised peripheral blood. This sequence originates from a man in his forties with COVID-19, enrolled during active disease. The gene calls are TRBV11-2 and TRBJ1-2, with D perhaps matching TRBD1 (6 bases). The CDR3 region is CASSLPGTNYGYTF. The DNA for the CDR3 is TGTGCCAGCAGCTTGCCCGGGACAAACTATGGCTACACCTTC.